These 18 T cell receptor beta chains share one sample of origin, sequenced in a study of cytomegalovirus exposure and HLA in healthy donors. Both 60 Vbeta primers and 13 Jbeta primers went into the PCR. Clones were sequenced by immunoSEQ multiplex PCR, and TCRdb holds only the in-frame ones, with some missing. Of around 170,000 clones detected, around 83% appear once; the ten largest clones hold under 0.9%. Specimen: PBMCs. These receptors all come from a woman younger than 35 in good health and CMV-seronegative.

This rearrangement joins TRBV14 to TRBJ2-7; 7 positions match TRBD1. The length of the CDR3 is 15 residues. Germline V CDR1 and CDR2: SGHDN, FVKESK. V trimming: 4 bases; J trimming: 2 bases; junction bases outside the gene matches: 8. DNA for the CDR3: TGTGCCAGCAGCCGGGGACAGCTCATCGCCTACGAGCAGTACTTC. This translates into CASSRGQLIAYEQYF.

The chain uses TRBV29-1 and TRBJ1-2; 7 bases are a match to TRBD1. This CDR3 region has 11 residues. The V and J ends lost 8 bases and 6 bases, in that order; junction bases with no gene match: 6. From germline, CDR1 is SQVTM and CDR2 ANQGSEA. This CDR3 reads CSTGTVDGYTF. DNA for the CDR3: TGCAGCACCGGGACAGTGGATGGCTACACCTTC.

This clone showed up just a few times. The chain links TRBV21-1 to TRBJ1-4; TRBD1 is the table's D call and was not checked against the DNA. TRBV21-1 counts as a pseudogene. The CDR3 runs 16 residues. The CDR3 bases are TGTGCCAGCAGCCTTAATCCGGGACAGGGGAATGAAAAACTGTTTTTT. Translated: CASSLNPGQGNEKLFF.

V gene TRBV30 combines with J gene TRBJ2-7; TRBD1 might be the D (5 bases). The V end was cut by 0 bases, the J end by 0 bases, with 12 bases between. From germline, CDR1 is GTSNPN and CDR2 SVGIG (reference sequence). This CDR3 comprises 15 residues. The CDR3 loop is CAWSVGQGLSYEQYF. CDR3 DNA sequence: TGTGCCTGGAGTGTGGGGCAGGGTCTCTCCTACGAGCAGTACTTC.

In its sample, this clone was seen a few times. The chain has TRBV27 and TRBJ2-2, with D possibly matching TRBD2 (6 bases). The CDR3 covers 13 residues. Germline V gene sequence: CDR1 MNHEY, CDR2 SMNVEV (reference sequence). Trimming cost V 6 bases and J 7 bases, with 12 bases left between them. DNA for the CDR3: TGTGCCAGCAGCCCTGGGACTGTCGGGGAGCTGTTTTTT. Amino acid sequence: CASSPGTVGELFF.

The chain combines TRBV18 with TRBJ2-7; the D gene is possibly TRBD1 (6 bases). V was cut by 6 bases and J by 2 bases, with 17 bases left in between. The CDR3 contains 15 residues. CDR1 KGHSH and CDR2 LQKENI come from the germline V gene. The CDR3 nucleotides are TGTGCCAGCTCGCCCAGGACAGACTCTCCCTACGAGCAGTACTTC. This translates into CASSPRTDSPYEQYF.

The rearrangement uses TRBV7-9 and TRBJ2-1, with TRBD2 identical over 15 bases. The CDR3 spans 18 residues. Trimming removed 0 bases from V and 2 bases from J; junction bases left unmatched: 2. Per germline, CDR1 SEHNR and CDR2 FQNEAQ (reference sequence). CDR3 amino acids: CASSLAGTSGRPYNEQFF. CDR3 coding DNA: TGTGCCAGCAGCTTAGCCGGGACTAGCGGGAGGCCCTACAATGAGCAGTTCTTC.

Here the CDR3 DNA reads TGTGCCAGTGGGACAGGGAACACTGAAGCTTTCTTT. Its translation is CASGTGNTEAFF. This rearrangement joins TRBV2 to TRBJ1-1; 8 bases line up with TRBD1. This CDR3 region has 12 residues. The germline gives CDR1 SNHLY, CDR2 FYNNEI. Trimming took 9 bases from V and 1 from J; bases not matched to a gene: 1.

The CDR3 nucleotides are TGTGCCAGCATCGGTACTAGCGGGGGCCCCTTCCCCTACAATGAGCAGTTCTTC. Residues: CASIGTSGGPFPYNEQFF. This chain links TRBV28 with TRBJ2-1, with TRBD2 matching over 11 bases. Germline V lookup: CDR1 MDHEN, CDR2 SYDVKM. This CDR3 has 18 residues. Unmatched junction bases numbered 13, after V lost 7 bases and J lost 2 bases.

This chain uses TRBV28 with TRBJ2-1, with 7 bases matching TRBD1. This CDR3 region has 15 residues. J lost 2 bases, V lost 4 bases, and 5 bases had no gene match. Germline CDR1 MDHEN, CDR2 SYDVKM. CDR3 sequence reads: CASSSTGAAYNEQFF. The CDR3 region has the DNA TGTGCCAGCAGTTCCACAGGGGCCGCCTACAATGAGCAGTTCTTC.

V and J are TRBV18 and TRBJ1-3; D not resolved. Trimming removed 9 bases at V and 0 bases at J, with 12 bases between. Germline assignment: CDR1 KGHSH and CDR2 LQKENI. There are 14 residues in the CDR3. Here the CDR3 reads CASYGGRSGNTIYF. In DNA form, the CDR3 reads TGTGCCAGTTACGGTGGGCGCTCTGGAAACACCATATATTTT.

The chain employs TRBV7-2 and TRBJ1-1, with D possibly TRBD1 on 5 matching bases. V gave up 5 bases and J gave up 4 bases, with 11 bases separating them. The germline CDR1 and CDR2 sequences are SGHTA and FQGNSA. The CDR3 has 13 residues. In nucleotides, the CDR3 is TGTGCCAGCAGCCGGGGGTTCGCCACTGAAGCTTTCTTT. Encoded protein: CASSRGFATEAFF. Variable domain in full (rest from reference TRBV7-2 and TRBJ1-1): GAGVSQSPSNKVTEKGKDVELRCDPISGHTALYWYRQSLGQGLEFLIYFQGNSAPDKSGLPSDRFSAERTGGSVSTLTIQRTQQEDSAVYLCASSRGFATEAFFGQGTRLTVV.

The CDR3 DNA is TGTGCCAGCAGTACTAGCGGCAGCTCCTACAATGAGCAGTTCTTC. Translation gives CASSTSGSSYNEQFF. This chain joins TRBV2 and TRBJ2-1; TRBD2 agrees at 8 bases. Germline V gene data show CDR1 as SNHLY and CDR2 as FYNNEI. The V gene end was trimmed by 5 bases and the J gene end by 0 bases; junction bases not matched to a gene: 3. The CDR3 consists of 15 residues.

This clone was observed a single time. The chain uses TRBV23-1 and TRBJ2-7, with D unresolved. TRBV23-1 is flagged as an ORF with uncertain function. Trimming took 3 bases from V and 0 from J, leaving 15 bases between them. This CDR3 region has 16 residues. CDR3 loop: CASSQGIEASSYEQYF. CDR3 nucleotides: TGCGCCAGCAGTCAGGGTATAGAAGCTAGCTCCTACGAGCAGTACTTC.

A few counts support this clone. The chain recombines TRBV7-8 with TRBJ1-2; the match to TRBD1 covers 8 bases. Per germline, CDR1 SGHVS and CDR2 FQNEAQ. J gave up 2 bases and V 6 bases, and 2 bases lay outside the gene matches. This CDR3 is 13 amino acids long. CDR3 sequence: CASRQGGNYGYTF. The DNA of the CDR3 is TGTGCCAGCAGACAGGGGGGAAACTATGGCTACACCTTC.

This clone occurred once. This chain uses TRBV18 with TRBJ1-2; D not resolved. Deletions cut 3 bases from V and 6 bases from J, with 14 bases between. There are 14 residues in the CDR3. Germline CDR1 reads KGHSH; CDR2 reads LQKENI. The CDR3 reads CASSPVLSLHGYTF. As DNA, the CDR3 is TGTGCCAGCTCACCGGTACTTTCTCTCCATGGCTACACCTTC. Full variable domain (outside the CDR3, taken from reference TRBV18 and TRBJ1-2): NAGVMQNPRHLVRRRGQEARLRCSPMKGHSHVYWYRQLPEEGLKFMVYLQKENIIDESGMPKERFSAEFPKEGPSILRIQQVVRGDSAAYFCASSPVLSLHGYTFGSGTRLTVV.

This rearrangement joins TRBV29-1 to TRBJ1-2; TRBD1 might be the D (5 bases). This CDR3 comprises 13 residues. From germline, CDR1 is SQVTM and CDR2 ANQGSEA. V lost 7 bases and J 5 bases, leaving 17 bases between the germline ends. The CDR3 DNA is TGCAGCGCGGACGGACATTTCTTGTATGGCTACACCTTC. This encodes CSADGHFLYGYTF.

The chain carries TRBV2 and TRBJ1-1; no clear D gene. V was pared by 2 bases and J by 4 bases, with 5 bases between. The CDR3 runs to 12 residues. From germline, CDR1 is SNHLY and CDR2 FYNNEI. For the CDR3, the DNA is TGTGCCAGCAGTGAAACCAGCACTGAAGCTTTCTTT. Its protein is CASSETSTEAFF. The variable domain in full, with the rest retrieved from reference TRBV2 and TRBJ1-1, is EPEVTQTPSHQVTQMGQEVILRCVPISNHLYFYWYRQILGQKVEFLVSFYNNEISEKSEIFDDQFSVERPDGSNFTLKIRSTKLEDSAMYFCASSETSTEAFFGQGTRLTVV.